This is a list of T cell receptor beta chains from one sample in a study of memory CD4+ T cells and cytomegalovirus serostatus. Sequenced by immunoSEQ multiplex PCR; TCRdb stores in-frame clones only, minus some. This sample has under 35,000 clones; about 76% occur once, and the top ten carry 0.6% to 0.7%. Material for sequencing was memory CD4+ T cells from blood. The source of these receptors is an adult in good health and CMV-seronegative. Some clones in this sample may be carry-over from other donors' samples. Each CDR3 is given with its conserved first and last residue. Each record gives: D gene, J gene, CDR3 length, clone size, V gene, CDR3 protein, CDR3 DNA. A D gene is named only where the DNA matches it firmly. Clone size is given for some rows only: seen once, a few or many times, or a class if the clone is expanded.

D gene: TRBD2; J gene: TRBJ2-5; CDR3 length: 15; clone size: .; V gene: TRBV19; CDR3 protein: CASSIARGGTETQYF; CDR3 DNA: TGTGCCAGTAGTATCGCCCGGGGGGGTACGGAGACCCAGTACTTC
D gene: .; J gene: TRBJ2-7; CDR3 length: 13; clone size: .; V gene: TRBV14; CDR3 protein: CASSQSRYVEQYF; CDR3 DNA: TGTGCCAGCAGCCAATCCCGGTATGTCGAGCAGTACTTC
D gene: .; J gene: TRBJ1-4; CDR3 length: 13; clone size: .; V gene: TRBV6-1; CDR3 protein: CASSEDPGEKLFF; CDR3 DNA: TGTGCCAGCAGTGAAGATCCGGGTGAAAAACTGTTTTTT
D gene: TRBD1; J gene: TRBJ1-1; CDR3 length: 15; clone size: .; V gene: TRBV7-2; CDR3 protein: CASSAGQGASTEAFF; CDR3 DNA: TGTGCCAGCAGCGCCGGACAGGGGGCAAGCACTGAAGCTTTCTTT
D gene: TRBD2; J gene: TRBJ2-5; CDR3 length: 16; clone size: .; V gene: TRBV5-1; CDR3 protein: CASSLAVAGPQETQYF; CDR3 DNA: TGCGCCAGCAGCTTGGCCGTAGCGGGGCCCCAAGAGACCCAGTACTTC
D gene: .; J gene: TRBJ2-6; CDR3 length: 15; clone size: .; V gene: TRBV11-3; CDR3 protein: CASSLGGVGANVLTF; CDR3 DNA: TGTGCCAGCAGCTTAGGAGGGGTCGGGGCCAACGTCCTGACTTTC
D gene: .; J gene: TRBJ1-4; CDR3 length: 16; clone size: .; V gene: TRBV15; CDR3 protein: CATSSRFMAATEKLFF; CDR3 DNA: TGTGCCACCAGCTCCCGATTTATGGCAGCCACCGAAAAACTGTTTTTT
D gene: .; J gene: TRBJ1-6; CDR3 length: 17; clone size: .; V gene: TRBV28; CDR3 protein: CASSFLQLGNPYSPLHF; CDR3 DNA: TGTGCCAGCAGTTTCCTACAACTGGGGAACCCCTATTCACCCCTCCACTTT
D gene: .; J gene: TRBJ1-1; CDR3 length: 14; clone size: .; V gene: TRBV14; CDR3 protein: CASSQQGRYTEAFF; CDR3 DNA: TGTGCCAGCAGCCAACAGGGTCGGTACACTGAAGCTTTCTTT
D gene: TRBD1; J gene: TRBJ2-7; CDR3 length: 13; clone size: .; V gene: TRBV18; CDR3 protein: CASLGDSSYEQYF; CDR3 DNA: TGTGCCAGCTTAGGGGACAGCTCCTACGAGCAGTACTTC
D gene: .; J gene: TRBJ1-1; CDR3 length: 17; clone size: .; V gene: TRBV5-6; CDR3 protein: CASSLDPNGVGKTEAFF; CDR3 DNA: TGTGCCAGCAGCTTGGACCCCAACGGAGTGGGGAAAACTGAAGCTTTCTTT
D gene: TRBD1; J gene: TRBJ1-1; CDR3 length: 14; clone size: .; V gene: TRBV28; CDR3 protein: CASRPLQGTTEAFF; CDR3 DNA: TGTGCCAGCAGACCCCTACAGGGGACCACTGAAGCTTTCTTT
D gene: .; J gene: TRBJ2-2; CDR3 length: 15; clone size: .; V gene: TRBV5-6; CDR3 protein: CASSLGTLNTGELFF; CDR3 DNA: TGTGCCAGCAGCCTCGGGACTTTGAACACCGGGGAGCTGTTTTTT
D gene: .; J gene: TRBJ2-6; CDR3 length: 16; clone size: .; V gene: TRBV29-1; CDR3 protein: CSVQDRRSGGANVLTF; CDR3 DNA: TGCAGCGTTCAGGATCGTAGGTCTGGCGGGGCCAACGTCCTGACTTTC
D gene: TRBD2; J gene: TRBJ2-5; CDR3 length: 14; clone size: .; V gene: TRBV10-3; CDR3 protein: CAISVAGGRETQYF; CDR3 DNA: TGTGCCATCAGCGTAGCGGGGGGGCGAGAGACCCAGTACTTC
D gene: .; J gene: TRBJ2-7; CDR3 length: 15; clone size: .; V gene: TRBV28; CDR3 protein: CASSPSEGIHYEQYF; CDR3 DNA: TGTGCCAGCAGTCCGTCCGAAGGAATACACTACGAGCAGTACTTC
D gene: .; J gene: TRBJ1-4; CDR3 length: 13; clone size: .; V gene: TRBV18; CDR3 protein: CASSPEGWEKLFF; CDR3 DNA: TGTGCCAGCTCACCTGAGGGATGGGAAAAACTGTTTTTT
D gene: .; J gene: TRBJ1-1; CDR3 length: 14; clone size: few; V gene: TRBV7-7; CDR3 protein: CASSHFRAYTEAFF; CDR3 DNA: TGTGCTAGCAGCCACTTTCGGGCCTACACTGAAGCTTTCTTT
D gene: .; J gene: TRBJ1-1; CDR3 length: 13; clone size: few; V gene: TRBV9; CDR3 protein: CASSRDGYTEAFF; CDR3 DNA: TGTGCCAGCAGCCGGGACGGGTACACTGAAGCTTTCTTT
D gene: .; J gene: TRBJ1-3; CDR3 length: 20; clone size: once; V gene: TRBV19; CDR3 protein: CASSIVRLVGTDSSGNTIYF; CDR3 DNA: TGTGCCAGTAGTATAGTCCGTCTGGTCGGCACCGACAGCTCTGGAAACACCATATATTTT
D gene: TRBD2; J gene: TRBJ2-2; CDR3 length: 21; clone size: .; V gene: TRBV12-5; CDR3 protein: CASGFGGPRLAGAVNTGELFF; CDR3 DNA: TGTGCTAGTGGTTTTGGGGGGCCCCGACTAGCGGGGGCTGTGAACACCGGGGAGCTGTTTTTT
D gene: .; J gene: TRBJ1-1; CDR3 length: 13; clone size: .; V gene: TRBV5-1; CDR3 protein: CASSLAWNTEAFF; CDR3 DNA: TGCGCCAGCAGCTTGGCCTGGAACACTGAAGCTTTCTTT
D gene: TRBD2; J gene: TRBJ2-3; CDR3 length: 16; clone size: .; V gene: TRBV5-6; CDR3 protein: CASSLYGGAYTDTQYF; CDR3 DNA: TGTGCCAGCAGCTTGTACGGGGGGGCTTATACGGATACGCAGTATTTT
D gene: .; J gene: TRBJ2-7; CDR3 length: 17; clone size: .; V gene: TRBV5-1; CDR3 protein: CASSPGPIALGYYEQYF; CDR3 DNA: TGCGCCAGCAGCCCGGGACCGATCGCTTTGGGATACTACGAGCAGTACTTC
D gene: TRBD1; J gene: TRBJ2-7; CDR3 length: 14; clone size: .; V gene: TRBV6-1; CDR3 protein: CASSESGQDYEQYF; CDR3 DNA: TGTGCCAGCAGTGAGTCGGGACAGGACTACGAGCAGTACTTC
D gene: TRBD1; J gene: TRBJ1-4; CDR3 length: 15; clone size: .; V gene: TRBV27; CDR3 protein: CASSAITGGAAKLFF; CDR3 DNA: TGTGCCAGCAGTGCAATCACAGGGGGGGCGGCAAAACTGTTTTTT
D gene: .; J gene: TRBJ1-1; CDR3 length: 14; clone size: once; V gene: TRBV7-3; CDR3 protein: CASSLQPLNTEAFF; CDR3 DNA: TGTGCCAGCAGCCTCCAACCGCTGAACACTGAAGCTTTCTTT